This entry features one T cell receptor beta chain sequence. TCRdb keeps only in-frame clones here, not all; method: immunoSEQ multiplex PCR. Here the sample spans fewer than 60,000 clones, roughly 87% being singletons. V was pared by 0 bases and J by 4 bases, with 7 bases of the junction left unmatched. CDR1 and CDR2 (germline): LGHNA, YNFKEQ. This CDR3 is built from 16 residues. The entry originates in a study of cytomegalovirus exposure and HLA in healthy donors. Overall study context: Both the roughly 120 validation repertoires and the 550 to 750 first-cohort repertoires used the same platform, as reported by a later analysis.

Input material: PBMCs. This clonotype was obtained from a woman aged 18-35 years in good health and CMV-seronegative. The chain couples TRBV4-2 to TRBJ2-7, with 9 bases lining up with TRBD2. The DNA for the CDR3 is TGTGCCAGCAGCCAAGAAGGGGCGGGAGGGCAATACGAGCAGTACTTC. The encoded protein is CASSQEGAGGQYEQYF.